The 26 T cell receptor beta chains given below trace back to one sample, sequenced in a study of blood T cell repertoires in COVID-19. This table comes from immunoSEQ multiplex PCR, and its TCRdb copy is limited to in-frame clones, with some not included. The sample yields approximately 4,100 clones, 91% seen once. The sample consisted of peripheral blood. Source of these receptors: a man in his forties or fifties with active COVID-19.

The chain is built from TRBV4-1 and TRBJ1-4; 10 nucleotides line up with TRBD1. The CDR3 contains 15 residues. Unmatched junction bases numbered 2, after V lost 0 bases and J lost 7 bases. The germline V gene encodes CDR1 MGHRA and CDR2 YSYEKL. The chain's CDR3 is CASSQDRDRGEKLFF. The CDR3 DNA follows: TGCGCCAGCAGCCAAGACCGGGACAGGGGTGAAAAACTGTTTTTT.

The chain couples TRBV7-8 to TRBJ2-7; D might be TRBD2 (6 bases). CDR3 length: 15 residues. Germline V gene data show CDR1 as SGHVS and CDR2 as FQNEAQ. V lost 5 bases and J lost 3, with 17 bases in between. The CDR3 loop is CASSTRDFPHYEQYF. Written as DNA, the CDR3 is TGTGCCAGCAGCACGCGGGACTTTCCCCACTACGAGCAGTACTTC.

The chain recombines TRBV5-1 with TRBJ2-1; TRBD1 agrees at 11 bases. J was trimmed by 7 bases and V by 3 bases; bases with no gene match: 6. The CDR3 runs to 15 residues. Per the germline V gene, CDR1 is SGHRS and CDR2 is YFSETQ. The CDR3 coding sequence is TGCGCCAGCAGCTCCGGACAGGGGGCGCGTAATGAGCAGTTCTTC. Translation: CASSSGQGARNEQFF.

This clone was seen once. This rearrangement joins TRBV10-2 to TRBJ2-3, with 7 nucleotides matching TRBD1. This CDR3 spans 12 amino acids. Germline V lookup: CDR1 WSHSY, CDR2 SAAADI. The trim removed 4 bases at V and 7 bases at J, leaving 2 bases unmatched. The CDR3 is CASSGGGYTQYF. CDR3 bases: TGCGCCAGCAGTGGAGGGGGCTATACGCAGTATTTT.

The chain carries TRBV18 and TRBJ2-1; TRBD1 matches 9 bases. Germline lookup yields CDR1 KGHSH and CDR2 LQKENI. The CDR3 runs 15 residues. The ends lost 6 bases at V and 5 bases at J; junction bases unmatched: 8. The CDR3 protein is CASSHRDRVHNEQFF. The CDR3 DNA reads as TGTGCCAGCTCGCACCGGGACAGGGTCCACAATGAGCAGTTCTTC.

CDR3 protein: CASSQEFWSGRHSEQFF. The CDR3 DNA is TGTGCCAGCAGCCAAGAGTTTTGGAGCGGGAGACATTCAGAGCAGTTCTTC. This sequence joins TRBV14 and TRBJ2-1; 8 bases line up with TRBD2. Germline V gives CDR1 SGHDN, CDR2 FVKESK. The CDR3 contains 17 residues. V trimming: 0 bases; J trimming: 10 bases; junction bases outside the gene matches: 14. Full variable domain (remainder filled in from reference TRBV14 and TRBJ2-1): EAGVTQFPSHSVIEKGQTVTLRCDPISGHDNLYWYRRVMGKEIKFLLHFVKESKQDESGMPNNRFLAERTGGTYSTLKVQPAELEDSGVYFCASSQEFWSGRHSEQFFGPGTRLTVL.

The count of this clone is one. J is TRBJ2-7 and V is TRBV6-2 or TRBV6-3; D remains ambiguous. V dropped 4 bases and J dropped 7 bases, with 11 bases sitting between them. There are 12 residues in the CDR3. CDR1 MNHEY and CDR2 SVGEGT come from the germline V gene. The CDR3 DNA reads as TGTGCCAGCAGTTCCACAGTGGTTGAGCAGTACTTC. It translates to CASSSTVVEQYF.

This chain links TRBV30 with TRBJ2-3, with 9 positions matching TRBD2. Trimming removed 1 base from V and 2 bases from J; junction bases left unmatched: 10. CDR1 and CDR2 from the germline V gene are GTSNPN and SVGIG (reference sequence). The CDR3 length is 17 residues. In nucleotides, the CDR3 is TGTGCCTGGAGTGGGCCCGGGACTAGCTACACCACAGATACGCAGTATTTT. It is translated as CAWSGPGTSYTTDTQYF.

The chain joins TRBV29-1 to TRBJ2-1; 15 bases agree with TRBD2. The CDR3 totals 17 residues. Germline-derived CDR1 and CDR2 are SQVTM and ANQGSEA. V dropped 7 bases and J dropped 7; count of bases not matched to a gene: 14. The chain's CDR3 is CSASGTSGRNGGNEQFF. The CDR3 DNA reads TGCAGCGCCTCCGGGACTAGCGGGAGGAATGGGGGGAATGAGCAGTTCTTC.

The chain has TRBV24-1 and TRBJ2-3, with D possibly matching TRBD2 (5 bases). Germline V gene sequence: CDR1 KGHDR, CDR2 SFDVKD. The CDR3 extends over 16 amino acids. Trimming cost V 1 base and J 4 bases, with 14 bases left between them. The DNA of the CDR3 is TGTGCCACCAGTGATTTCCCGGGGAATACTGCAGATACGCAGTATTTT. The encoded protein is CATSDFPGNTADTQYF.

The rearrangement uses TRBV4-3 and TRBJ2-2; 13 bases align to TRBD2. With 3 bases clipped from V and 4 bases from J, the junction kept 5 bases outside the gene matches. The length of the CDR3 is 17 residues. Germline CDR1 is LGHNA and CDR2 is YSLEER. The chain's CDR3 is CASSHLRTSGGTGELFF. The CDR3 DNA follows: TGCGCCAGCAGCCACCTGCGGACTAGCGGGGGCACCGGGGAGCTGTTTTTT.

The J gene is TRBJ2-1, the V gene TRBV13; 11 bases map to TRBD2. This CDR3 region has 14 residues. The junction had 5 bases not matched to a gene; V was cut back by 4 bases and J by 9 bases. The germline V gene has CDR1 PRHDT and CDR2 FYEKMQ (reference sequence). Written as DNA, the CDR3 is TGTGCCAGCAGCTCGGGACTAGCGGACGGTGAGCAGTTCTTC. Residues: CASSSGLADGEQFF.

CDR3 nucleotide sequence: TGCGCCAGCAGCTCCGACGGGACTCGCCAAGAGACCCAGTACTTC. It encodes CASSSDGTRQETQYF. This chain uses TRBV5-1 with TRBJ2-5, with D possibly TRBD2 on 6 matching bases. V lost 3 bases to trimming and J lost 1 base, with 13 bases between them. Germline values: CDR1 SGHRS, CDR2 YFSETQ. This CDR3 has 15 amino acids.

The V and J genes are TRBV11-2 and TRBJ1-1; D remains unclear. The V end was cut by 2 bases, the J end by 4 bases, with 14 bases between. CDR1 and CDR2 from the germline V gene are SGHAT and FQNNGV. The CDR3 runs to 15 residues. The CDR3: CASSLLLGRGTEAFF. CDR3 sequence (DNA): TGTGCCAGCAGCTTATTGTTGGGTAGAGGCACTGAAGCTTTCTTT.

The chain couples TRBV10-1 to TRBJ2-2, with TRBD2 matching over 12 bases. Germline CDR1 is WNHNN and CDR2 is SYGVQD (reference sequence). The V and J ends lost 3 bases and 5 bases, in that order; junction bases with no gene match: 4. The CDR3 spans 16 residues. The CDR3 sequence is CASSELAGGWTGELFF. CDR3 DNA sequence: TGCGCCAGCAGTGAACTAGCGGGAGGATGGACCGGGGAGCTGTTTTTT.

A few counts support this clone. V is TRBV4-3 and J is TRBJ2-5; 11 nucleotides match TRBD2. The V gene's germline CDR1 is LGHNA and CDR2 YSLEER. This CDR3 is 18 amino acids long. The J segment lost 3 bases and the V segment lost 0 bases, leaving 9 bases of the junction unmatched. CDR3 protein: CASSQDLRLAGGEETQYF. The CDR3 nucleotides are TGCGCCAGCAGCCAAGATCTAAGGCTAGCGGGAGGAGAAGAGACCCAGTACTTC.

This chain links TRBV19 with TRBJ2-5; 9 bases align to TRBD2. The CDR3 runs 15 residues. J gave up 7 bases and V 6 bases, and 12 bases lay outside the gene matches. CDR1 and CDR2 (germline): LNHDA, SQIVND (reference sequence). Here the CDR3 DNA reads TGTGCCAGTAGCACGTTAGCGGGAGCGGCGGCGACCCAGTACTTC. This codes for CASSTLAGAAATQYF.

A few counts support this clone. This chain links TRBV6-5 with TRBJ2-7, with TRBD1 identical over 10 bases. Germline CDR1 reads MNHEY; CDR2 reads SVGAGI. The V segment lost 5 bases and the J segment 6 bases; nucleotides outside the gene matches: 10. This CDR3 is 15 amino acids long. This CDR3 is CASSRKPGQGSEQYF. The CDR3, as DNA: TGTGCCAGCAGTCGGAAGCCGGGACAGGGGAGCGAGCAGTACTTC.

The table lists this clone with a count of one. The V and J genes are TRBV5-1 and TRBJ1-3; D is perhaps TRBD1 (5 bases). The CDR3 extends over 19 amino acids. The V and J ends lost 0 bases and 1 base respectively, with 20 bases between them. Germline CDR1 SGHRS, CDR2 YFSETQ. The CDR3 coding sequence is TGCGCCAGCAGCTTGGAAGGTGGGACTGAATTGATGTCTGGAAACACCATATATTTT. It yields the protein CASSLEGGTELMSGNTIYF.

The chain joins TRBV6-2 or TRBV6-3 to TRBJ1-1; D gene uncertain. V gave up 5 bases and J gave up 6 bases, with 10 bases separating them. The CDR3 covers 12 residues. CDR1 is MNHEY and CDR2 is SVGEGT in the germline V gene. CDR3 residues: CASSPRSSEAFF. The CDR3 coding sequence is TGTGCCAGCAGTCCCCGGTCCTCTGAAGCTTTCTTT.

This clone was observed once. The chain combines TRBV9 with TRBJ2-3; a weak D match, TRBD1 (6 bases). The CDR3 length is 15 residues. V lost 0 bases and J 0 bases, leaving 8 bases between the germline ends. Germline lookup yields CDR1 SGDLS and CDR2 YYNGEE. The CDR3 is CASSVEGGSTDTQYF. CDR3 DNA: TGTGCCAGCAGCGTAGAAGGGGGTAGCACAGATACGCAGTATTTT.

The chain uses TRBV19 and TRBJ2-1; 11 nucleotides align to TRBD2. The CDR3 length is 16 residues. The V gene's germline CDR1 is LNHDA and CDR2 SQIVND (reference sequence). Unmatched junction bases numbered 7, after V lost 1 base and J lost 8 bases. The CDR3 loop is CASSIGSGRALYEQFF. CDR3 DNA: TGTGCCAGTAGTATAGGTAGCGGGAGGGCTCTGTATGAGCAGTTCTTC. The full variable domain, completed using reference TRBV19 and TRBJ2-1, is DGGITQSPKYLFRKEGQNVTLSCEQNLNHDAMYWYRQDPGQGLRLIYYSQIVNDFQKGDIAEGYSVSREKKESFPLTVTSAQKNPTAFYLCASSIGSGRALYEQFFGPGTRLTVL.

The chain joins TRBV5-1 to TRBJ1-4; 7 bases are shared with TRBD1. CDR3 length: 15 amino acids. V lost 4 bases to trimming and J lost 8 bases; unmatched junction nucleotides: 11. Germline V gene data show CDR1 as SGHRS and CDR2 as YFSETQ. The CDR3 DNA reads as TGCGCCAGCAGCGTACAGACAGGGTCTGGGGAAAAACTGTTTTTT. It is translated as CASSVQTGSGEKLFF.

This clone was seen a handful of times. This rearrangement joins TRBV12-3 or TRBV12-4 to TRBJ2-7; no clear D. Deletions cut 5 bases from V and 6 bases from J, with 11 bases between. There are 12 residues in the CDR3. The CDR3 bases are TGTGCCAGCAGTCCCATCCCGGGCGAGCAGTACTTC. It encodes CASSPIPGEQYF.

The rearrangement uses TRBV28 and TRBJ2-5; TRBD2 is a possible D gene (6 bases). CDR3 length: 15 amino acids. V was shortened by 5 bases and J by 8 bases, with 21 bases between the two germline ends. Looked up from germline, CDR1 is MDHEN and CDR2 is SYDVKM. This CDR3 is CASSTTGTPRVTQYF. The CDR3 DNA is TGTGCCAGCAGTACAACCGGGACTCCCCGGGTAACCCAGTACTTC. The full variable domain, completed using reference TRBV28 and TRBJ2-5, is DVKVTQSSRYLVKRTGEKVFLECVQDMDHENMFWYRQDPGLGLRLIYFSYDVKMKEKGDIPEGYSVSREKKERFSLILESASTNQTSMYLCASSTTGTPRVTQYFGPGTRLLVL.

The chain is built from TRBV7-9 and TRBJ2-3; possibly TRBD2 for D (6 bases). The CDR3 has 13 residues. Germline V gene sequence: CDR1 SEHNR, CDR2 FQNEAQ (reference sequence). The V and J ends lost 3 bases and 3 bases respectively, with 7 bases between them. In DNA form, the CDR3 reads TGTGCCAGCAGCTTGGGGAGGACAGATACGCAGTATTTT. This codes for CASSLGRTDTQYF.